The following is a T cell receptor beta chain sequence with its context. The sample comes from a study of cytomegalovirus exposure and HLA in healthy donors. The PCR employed 60 Vbeta primers together with 13 Jbeta primers. Method: immunoSEQ multiplex PCR; TCRdb's copy keeps in-frame clones and lacks some. The sample holds about 180,000 clones, 75% to 90% seen once. This CDR3 has 15 amino acids. V was clipped by 0 bases and J by 5 bases; unmatched bases: 5. Germline CDR1 LNHDA, CDR2 SQIVND (reference sequence). The sequence was obtained from a girl under 18 in good health and CMV-seropositive. The sample comprised PBMCs. The chain joins TRBV19 to TRBJ2-3; 7 bases are shared with TRBD2. This CDR3 is CASSIDLASGDTQYF. DNA of the CDR3: TGTGCCAGTAGTATAGATCTGGCTAGCGGAGATACGCAGTATTTT.